This passage covers 12 T cell receptor beta chains from one sample sequenced in a study of shared clonotypes between healthy human individuals. The protocol was immunoSEQ multiplex PCR, while the TCRdb copy is restricted to in-frame clones and leaves out a portion. Of a few million clones in the sample, more than 85% were seen once. The source material was naive CD4+ T cells from PBMCs. Subset noted: CD45RA+ positively selected. These receptors were obtained from a man between 18 and 35 years old in good health. Some clones in this sample may be carry-over from other donors' samples.

Concerning this clone: Mismatch with germline at one junction end may stem from a read error. CDR3 bases: TGCGCCAGCAGTCTGGGCGTTGGAGAGAACCAGTACTTC. Protein sequence: CASSLGVGENQYF. The rearrangement joins TRBV4-1 to TRBJ2-5; no reliable D call. There are 13 residues in the CDR3. CDR1 is MGHRA, CDR2 YSYEKL, per germline.

V usage is TRBV7-8 and J usage is TRBJ1-2; D is unclear. CDR1 and CDR2 from the germline V gene are SGHVS and FQNEAQ. The CDR3 consists of 15 residues. Trimming took 2 bases from V and 4 from J, leaving 14 bases between them. CDR3 sequence: CASSLSKGHIYGYTF. CDR3 nucleotides: TGTGCCAGCAGCTTATCAAAGGGCCACATCTATGGCTACACCTTC.

The chain has TRBV30 and TRBJ1-2; D gene uncertain. Germline values: CDR1 GTSNPN, CDR2 SVGIG (reference sequence). V was cut by 1 base and J by 6 bases, with 6 bases left in between. The CDR3 covers 11 residues. The CDR3 bases are TGTGCCTGGAGTGGGCAGAATGGCTACACCTTC. Protein product: CAWSGQNGYTF.

The rearrangement links TRBV11-2 to TRBJ2-1, with TRBD2 as a possible D gene (6 bases). Germline CDR1 SGHAT, CDR2 FQNNGV. With 4 bases removed from V and 3 bases from J, the gap between germline ends came to 16 bases. This CDR3 is built from 16 residues. Here the CDR3 reads CASSYLAGKNYNEQFF. CDR3 coding DNA: TGTGCCAGCAGCTACCTCGCGGGGAAGAACTACAATGAGCAGTTCTTC.

This chain joins TRBV5-6 and TRBJ2-2; D is ambiguous. The V end lost 4 bases, the J end lost 0 bases, and 7 bases lay between the germline ends. This CDR3 comprises 14 residues. CDR1 and CDR2 (germline): SGHDT, YYEEEE. CDR3 sequence reads: CASSTTSNTGELFF. In nucleotides, the CDR3 is TGTGCCAGCAGCACTACTTCGAACACCGGGGAGCTGTTTTTT.

Of note for this clone: Other DNA sequences in this sample translate to the same CDR3. The genes are TRBV28 and TRBJ1-2; the match to TRBD1 covers 8 bases. The V segment lost 3 bases and the J segment 5 bases; nucleotides outside the gene matches: 2. This CDR3 spans 13 amino acids. Germline CDR1 and CDR2: MDHEN and SYDVKM. Written as DNA, the CDR3 is TGTGCCAGCAGTTTTGGACAGGGTTATGGCTACACCTTC. Translating gives CASSFGQGYGYTF.

A remark on this clone: The junction differs from germline at one of its ends, possibly a read error. This specimen includes other DNA sequences encoding the same CDR3. This rearrangement joins TRBV5-1 to TRBJ2-5, with D maybe TRBD1 (5 bases). The CDR3 covers 13 residues. Per the germline V gene, CDR1 is SGHRS and CDR2 is YFSETQ. CDR3 in DNA: TGCGCTAGCAGCTGGCAGGGATCCGAGACCCAGTACTTC. Its protein is CASSWQGSETQYF.

About this clone: In the same sample, other DNA sequences code for this CDR3. This chain uses TRBV7-9 with TRBJ2-1; 8 bases align to TRBD2. Germline trimming cut 3 bases from V and 2 bases from J; bases unmatched to any gene: 3. The CDR3 is made up of 15 amino acids. The germline gives CDR1 SEHNR, CDR2 FQNEAQ (reference sequence). Written as DNA, the CDR3 is TGTGCCAGCAGCTTTCTTAGCGGGACCTACAATGAGCAGTTCTTC. As protein: CASSFLSGTYNEQFF.

This clone was detected a few times. This chain links TRBV4-1 with TRBJ2-5; D ambiguous. This CDR3 region has 14 residues. Trimming removed 1 base from V and 2 bases from J, with 8 bases in between. Germline CDR1 reads MGHRA; CDR2 reads YSYEKL. The CDR3 sequence is CASSQAFPQETQYF. As DNA, the CDR3 is TGCGCCAGCAGCCAAGCATTTCCACAAGAGACCCAGTACTTC.

The chain carries TRBV29-1 and TRBJ2-7; 7 bases agree with TRBD2. The J segment lost 3 bases and the V segment lost 4 bases, leaving 6 bases of the junction unmatched. This CDR3 region has 13 residues. CDR1 is SQVTM and CDR2 is ANQGSEA in the germline V gene. The CDR3 sequence is CSVAGGSYYEQYF. The DNA for the CDR3 is TGCAGCGTTGCAGGCGGGAGCTACTACGAGCAGTACTTC.

CDR3 coding DNA: TGTGCCAGCTCAATCCCGAACACCGGGGAGCTGTTTTTT. This sequence encodes CASSIPNTGELFF. This chain connects TRBV28 to TRBJ2-2; D gene unclear. V was pared by 8 bases and J by 0 bases, with 7 bases between. In germline, CDR1 is MDHEN, CDR2 SYDVKM. This CDR3 is built from 13 residues. The complete variable domain, with remaining parts taken from reference TRBV28 and TRBJ2-2, reads DVKVTQSSRYLVKRTGEKVFLECVQDMDHENMFWYRQDPGLGLRLIYFSYDVKMKEKGDIPEGYSVSREKKERFSLILESASTNQTSMYLCASSIPNTGELFFGEGSRLTVL.

This clone was counted once. An end of the junction differs from the germline gene, which may be a read error. The rearrangement links TRBV5-6 to TRBJ2-1; perhaps TRBD2 as D (5 bases). Looked up from germline, CDR1 is SGHDT and CDR2 is YYEEEE. The length of the CDR3 is 14 residues. In nucleotides, the CDR3 is TGTGCCAGCAGCTTGGATCCTAGCTCTCACCTATTCGTCTTC. Its protein product is CASSLDPSSHLFVF.